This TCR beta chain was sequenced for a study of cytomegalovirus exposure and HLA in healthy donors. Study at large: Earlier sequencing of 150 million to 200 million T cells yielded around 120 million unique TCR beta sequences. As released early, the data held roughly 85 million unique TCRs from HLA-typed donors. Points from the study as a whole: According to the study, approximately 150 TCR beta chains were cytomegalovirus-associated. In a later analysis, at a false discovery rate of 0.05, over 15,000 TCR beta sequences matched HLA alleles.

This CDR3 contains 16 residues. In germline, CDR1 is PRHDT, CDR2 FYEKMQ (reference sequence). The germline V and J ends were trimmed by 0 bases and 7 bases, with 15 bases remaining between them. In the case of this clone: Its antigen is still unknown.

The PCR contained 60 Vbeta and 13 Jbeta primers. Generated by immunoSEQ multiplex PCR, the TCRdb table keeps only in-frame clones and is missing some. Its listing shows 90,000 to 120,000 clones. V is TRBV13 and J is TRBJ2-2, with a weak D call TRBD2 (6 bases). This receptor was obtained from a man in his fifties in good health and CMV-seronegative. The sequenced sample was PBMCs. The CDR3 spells CASSLGYGGTVGELFF. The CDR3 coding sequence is TGTGCCAGCAGCTTAGGGTACGGAGGGACGGTCGGGGAGCTGTTTTTT.